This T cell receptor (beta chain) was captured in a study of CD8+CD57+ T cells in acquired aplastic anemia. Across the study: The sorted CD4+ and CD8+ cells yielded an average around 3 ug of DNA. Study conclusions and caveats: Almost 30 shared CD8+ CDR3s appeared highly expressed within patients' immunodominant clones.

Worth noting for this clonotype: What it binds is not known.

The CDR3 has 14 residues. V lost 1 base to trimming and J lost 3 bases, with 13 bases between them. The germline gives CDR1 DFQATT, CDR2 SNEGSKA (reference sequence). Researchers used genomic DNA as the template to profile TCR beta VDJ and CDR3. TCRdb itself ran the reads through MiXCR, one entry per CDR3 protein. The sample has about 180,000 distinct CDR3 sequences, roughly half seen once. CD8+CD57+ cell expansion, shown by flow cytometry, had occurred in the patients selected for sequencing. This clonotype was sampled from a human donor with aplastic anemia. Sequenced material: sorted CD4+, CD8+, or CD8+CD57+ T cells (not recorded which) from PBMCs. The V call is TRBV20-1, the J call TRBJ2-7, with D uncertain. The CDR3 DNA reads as TGCAGTGCTAGAGGGTCACGACTGGGCTACGAGCAGTACTTC. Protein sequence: CSARGSRLGYEQYF.